This T cell receptor (beta chain) was captured in a study of cytomegalovirus exposure and HLA in healthy donors. Healthy donors of bone marrow made up the group. Study-wide results and caveats: The authors enumerated over 150 TCR beta chains as linked to cytomegalovirus. Highest at DRB1 and lowest at HLA-C, TCR association rates differed among HLA loci in a later analysis.

PCR amplification relied on 60 Vbeta primers (plus 13 Jbeta primers). Data came from immunoSEQ multiplex PCR; TCRdb stores just in-frame clones and leaves some out. The data hold some 150,000 clones, with about two thirds observed a single time. There are 15 residues in the CDR3. Germline loops: CDR1 MGHDK, CDR2 SYGVNS. The V gene lost 0 bases and the J gene lost 8 bases, with 16 bases spanning the gap. Worth noting for this clone: The antigen remains unidentified.

The TCR sequence derives from a woman in her forties in good health and CMV-seronegative. Specimen: PBMCs. This chain links TRBV25-1 with TRBJ1-2; D might be TRBD1 (5 bases). CDR3 sequence (DNA): TGTGCCAGCAGTGAATATCCCACACAGGAGCGCGGCTACACCTTC. Protein product: CASSEYPTQERGYTF.